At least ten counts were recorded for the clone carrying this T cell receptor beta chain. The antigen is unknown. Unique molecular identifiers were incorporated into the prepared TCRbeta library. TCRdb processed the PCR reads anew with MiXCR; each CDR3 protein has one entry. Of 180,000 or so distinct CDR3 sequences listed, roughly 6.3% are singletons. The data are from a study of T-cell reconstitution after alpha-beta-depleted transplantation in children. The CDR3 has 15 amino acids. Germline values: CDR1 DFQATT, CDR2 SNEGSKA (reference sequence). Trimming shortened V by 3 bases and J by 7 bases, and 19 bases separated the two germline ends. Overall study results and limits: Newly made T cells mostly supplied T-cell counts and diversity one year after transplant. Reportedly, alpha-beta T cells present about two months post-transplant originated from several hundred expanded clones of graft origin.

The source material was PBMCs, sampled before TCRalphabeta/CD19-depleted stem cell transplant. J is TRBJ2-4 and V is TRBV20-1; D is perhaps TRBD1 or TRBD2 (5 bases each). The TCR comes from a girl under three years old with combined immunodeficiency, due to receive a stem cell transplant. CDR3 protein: CSARPGPFVRNIQYF. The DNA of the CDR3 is TGCAGTGCTAGGCCGGGACCCTTCGTGAGGAACATTCAGTACTTC.